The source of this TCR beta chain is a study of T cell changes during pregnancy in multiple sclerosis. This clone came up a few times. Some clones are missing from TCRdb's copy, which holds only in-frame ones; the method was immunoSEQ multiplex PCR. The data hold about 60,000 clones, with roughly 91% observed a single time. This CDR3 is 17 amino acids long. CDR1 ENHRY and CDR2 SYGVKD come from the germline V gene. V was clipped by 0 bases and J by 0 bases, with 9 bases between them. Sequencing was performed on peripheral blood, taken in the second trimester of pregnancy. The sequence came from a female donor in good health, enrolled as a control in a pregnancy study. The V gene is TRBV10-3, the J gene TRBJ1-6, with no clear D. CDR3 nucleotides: TGTGCCATCAGTGAGTCCCGACGGAGCTCCTATAATTCACCCCTCCACTTT. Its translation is CAISESRRSSYNSPLHF.